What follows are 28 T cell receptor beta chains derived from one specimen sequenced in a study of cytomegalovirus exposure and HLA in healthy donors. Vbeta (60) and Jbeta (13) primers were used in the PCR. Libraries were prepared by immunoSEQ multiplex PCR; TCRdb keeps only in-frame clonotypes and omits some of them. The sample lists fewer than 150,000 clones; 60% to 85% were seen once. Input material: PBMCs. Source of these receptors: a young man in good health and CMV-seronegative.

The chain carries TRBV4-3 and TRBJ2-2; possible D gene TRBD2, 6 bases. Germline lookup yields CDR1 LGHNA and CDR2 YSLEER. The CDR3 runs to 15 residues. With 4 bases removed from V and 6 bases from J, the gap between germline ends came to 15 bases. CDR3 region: CASSPISGVSGELFF. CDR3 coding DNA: TGCGCCAGCAGCCCCATATCGGGAGTTTCCGGGGAGCTGTTTTTT.

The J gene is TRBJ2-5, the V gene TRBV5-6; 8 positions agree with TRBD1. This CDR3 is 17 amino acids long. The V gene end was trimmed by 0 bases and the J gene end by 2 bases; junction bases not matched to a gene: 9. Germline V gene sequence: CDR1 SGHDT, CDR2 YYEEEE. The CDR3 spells CASSLARDRWGQETQYF. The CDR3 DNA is TGTGCCAGCAGCTTGGCCCGGGACAGGTGGGGACAAGAGACCCAGTACTTC.

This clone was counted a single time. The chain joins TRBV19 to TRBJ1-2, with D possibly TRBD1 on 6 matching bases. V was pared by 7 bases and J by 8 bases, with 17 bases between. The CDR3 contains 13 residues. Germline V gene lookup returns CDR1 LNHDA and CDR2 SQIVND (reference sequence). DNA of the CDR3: TGTGCCAGTACTTTGGCAGGGGTTGGAGGCTACACCTTC. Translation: CASTLAGVGGYTF.

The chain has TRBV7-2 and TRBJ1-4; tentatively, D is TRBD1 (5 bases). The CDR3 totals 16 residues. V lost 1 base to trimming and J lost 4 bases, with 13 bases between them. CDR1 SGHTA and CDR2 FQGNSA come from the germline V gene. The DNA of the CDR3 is TGTGCCAGCAGCTTAGATTTGTCAGGGTATAATGAAAAACTGTTTTTT. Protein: CASSLDLSGYNEKLFF.

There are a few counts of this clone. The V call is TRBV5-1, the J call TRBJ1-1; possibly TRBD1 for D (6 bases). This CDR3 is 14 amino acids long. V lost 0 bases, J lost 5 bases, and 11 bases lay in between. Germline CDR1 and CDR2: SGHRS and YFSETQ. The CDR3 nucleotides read TGCGCCAGCAGCTTGGGGGCAGGGGATACTGAAGCTTTCTTT. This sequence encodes CASSLGAGDTEAFF.

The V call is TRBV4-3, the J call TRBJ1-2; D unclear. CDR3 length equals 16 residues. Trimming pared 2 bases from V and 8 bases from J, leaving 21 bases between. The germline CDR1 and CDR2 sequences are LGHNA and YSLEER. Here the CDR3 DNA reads TGCGCCAGCAGCCAAAGCTACCTAACTATACCGGGGGGCTACACCTTC. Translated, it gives CASSQSYLTIPGGYTF.

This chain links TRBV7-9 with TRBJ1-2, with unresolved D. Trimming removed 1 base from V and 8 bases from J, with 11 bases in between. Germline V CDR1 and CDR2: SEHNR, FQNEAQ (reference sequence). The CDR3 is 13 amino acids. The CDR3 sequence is CASSLDLYGGYTF. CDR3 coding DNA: TGTGCCAGCAGCTTAGATCTTTACGGGGGCTACACCTTC.

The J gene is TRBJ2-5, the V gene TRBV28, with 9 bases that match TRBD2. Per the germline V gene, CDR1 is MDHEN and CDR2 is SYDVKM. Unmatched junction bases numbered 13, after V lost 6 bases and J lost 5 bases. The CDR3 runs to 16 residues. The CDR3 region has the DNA TGTGCCAGCAGAATAGCGGGGGCTCGCGGGGAGGAGACCCAGTACTTC. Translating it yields CASRIAGARGEETQYF. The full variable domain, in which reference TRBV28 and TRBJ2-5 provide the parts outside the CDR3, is DVKVTQSSRYLVKRTGEKVFLECVQDMDHENMFWYRQDPGLGLRLIYFSYDVKMKEKGDIPEGYSVSREKKERFSLILESASTNQTSMYLCASRIAGARGEETQYFGPGTRLLVL.

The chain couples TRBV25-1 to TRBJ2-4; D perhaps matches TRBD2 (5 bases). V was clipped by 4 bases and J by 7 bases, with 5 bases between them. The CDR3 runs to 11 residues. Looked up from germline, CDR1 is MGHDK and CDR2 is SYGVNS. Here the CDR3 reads CASSGGNIQYF. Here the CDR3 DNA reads TGTGCCAGCAGTGGAGGGAACATTCAGTACTTC. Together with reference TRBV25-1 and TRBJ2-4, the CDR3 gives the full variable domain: EADIYQTPRYLVIGTGKKITLECSQTMGHDKMYWYQQDPGMELHLIHYSYGVNSTEKGDLSSESTVSRIRTEHFPLTLESARPSHTSQYLCASSGGNIQYFGAGTRLSVL.

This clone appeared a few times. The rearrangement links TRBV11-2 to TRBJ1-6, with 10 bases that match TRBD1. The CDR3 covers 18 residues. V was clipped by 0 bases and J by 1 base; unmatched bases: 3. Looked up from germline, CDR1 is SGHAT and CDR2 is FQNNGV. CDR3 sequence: CASSLDRDRGSYNSPLHF. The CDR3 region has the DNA TGTGCCAGCAGCTTAGATCGGGACAGGGGATCCTATAATTCACCCCTCCACTTT.

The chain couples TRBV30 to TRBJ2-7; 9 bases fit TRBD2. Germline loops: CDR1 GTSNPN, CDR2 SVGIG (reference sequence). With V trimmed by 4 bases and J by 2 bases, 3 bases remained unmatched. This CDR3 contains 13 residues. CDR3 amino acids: CAWTLAGTYEQYF. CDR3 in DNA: TGTGCCTGGACTCTAGCGGGAACCTACGAGCAGTACTTC.

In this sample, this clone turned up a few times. The CDR3 loop is CASSYFASGGYNEQFF. The CDR3 nucleotides are TGTGCCAGCAGTTACTTTGCTAGCGGGGGTTACAATGAGCAGTTCTTC. This chain uses TRBV6-5 with TRBJ2-1; 10 bases match TRBD2. Trimming at V came to 1 base and at J to 4 bases, leaving 4 bases not matched to a gene. This CDR3 has 16 amino acids. Germline values: CDR1 MNHEY, CDR2 SVGAGI.

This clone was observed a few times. CDR3 sequence (DNA): TGCAGTGGAAAGGTGGGCCAAACCGGGACAATTTGGGATACGCAGTATTTT. Translation gives CSGKVGQTGTIWDTQYF. The V and J genes are TRBV29-1 and TRBJ2-3; D might be TRBD1 (6 bases). CDR1 is SQVTM, CDR2 ANQGSEA, per germline. This CDR3 region has 17 residues.

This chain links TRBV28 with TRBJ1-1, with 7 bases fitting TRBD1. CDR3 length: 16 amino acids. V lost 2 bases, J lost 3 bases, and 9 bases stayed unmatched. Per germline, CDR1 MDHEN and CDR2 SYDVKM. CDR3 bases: TGTGCCAGCAGTTTAACCCGGGACAGACCTTACACTGAAGCTTTCTTT. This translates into CASSLTRDRPYTEAFF.

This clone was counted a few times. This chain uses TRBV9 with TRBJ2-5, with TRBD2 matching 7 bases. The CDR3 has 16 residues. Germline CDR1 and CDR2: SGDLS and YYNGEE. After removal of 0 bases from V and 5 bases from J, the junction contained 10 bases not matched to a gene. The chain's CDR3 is CASSVATMAGEETQYF. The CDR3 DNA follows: TGTGCCAGCAGCGTAGCTACGATGGCGGGGGAGGAGACCCAGTACTTC. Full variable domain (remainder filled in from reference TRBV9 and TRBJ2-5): DSGVTQTPKHLITATGQRVTLRCSPRSGDLSVYWYQQSLDQGLQFLIQYYNGEERAKGNILERFSAQQFPDLHSELNLSSLELGDSALYFCASSVATMAGEETQYFGPGTRLLVL.

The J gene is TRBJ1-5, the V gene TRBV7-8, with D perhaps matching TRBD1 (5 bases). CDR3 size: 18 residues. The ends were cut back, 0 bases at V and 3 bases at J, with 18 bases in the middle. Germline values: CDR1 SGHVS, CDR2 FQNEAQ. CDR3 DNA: TGTGCCAGCAGCTTAGCGCGGGTCGGGGGGTATCCCAATCAGCCCCAGCATTTT. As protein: CASSLARVGGYPNQPQHF.

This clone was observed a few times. CDR3 region: CASSGGQGGGYTF. DNA of the CDR3: TGCGCCAGCAGCGGGGGACAGGGTGGTGGCTACACCTTC. This chain links TRBV5-1 with TRBJ1-2; 9 positions agree with TRBD1. The V segment lost 4 bases and the J segment 7 bases; nucleotides outside the gene matches: 5. This CDR3 region has 13 residues. In germline, CDR1 is SGHRS, CDR2 YFSETQ.

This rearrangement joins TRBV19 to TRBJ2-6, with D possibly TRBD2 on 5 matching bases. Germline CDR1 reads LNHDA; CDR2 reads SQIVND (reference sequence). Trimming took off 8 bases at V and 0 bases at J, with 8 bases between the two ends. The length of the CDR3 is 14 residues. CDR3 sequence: CASDSVSGANVLTF. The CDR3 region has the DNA TGTGCCAGTGATAGCGTCTCTGGGGCCAACGTCCTGACTTTC.

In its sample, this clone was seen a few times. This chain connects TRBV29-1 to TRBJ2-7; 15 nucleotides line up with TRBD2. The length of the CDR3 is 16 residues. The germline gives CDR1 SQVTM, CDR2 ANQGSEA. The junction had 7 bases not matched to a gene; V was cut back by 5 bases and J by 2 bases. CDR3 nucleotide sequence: TGCAGCGTTTCCGGGACTAGCGGGGGGACGGCCTACGAGCAGTACTTC. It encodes CSVSGTSGGTAYEQYF.

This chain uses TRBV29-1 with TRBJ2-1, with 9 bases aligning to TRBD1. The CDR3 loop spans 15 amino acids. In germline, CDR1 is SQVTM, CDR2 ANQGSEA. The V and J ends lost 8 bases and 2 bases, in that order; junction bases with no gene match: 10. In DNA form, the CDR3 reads TGCAGCAGTAAGCTCGACAGGGGGACCTACAATGAGCAGTTCTTC. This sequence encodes CSSKLDRGTYNEQFF.

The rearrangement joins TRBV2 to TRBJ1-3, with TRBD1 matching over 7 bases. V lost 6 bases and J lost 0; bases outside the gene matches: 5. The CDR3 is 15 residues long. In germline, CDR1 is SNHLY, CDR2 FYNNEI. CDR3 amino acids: CASREQGFSGNTIYF. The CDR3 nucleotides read TGTGCCAGCAGGGAACAGGGGTTCTCTGGAAACACCATATATTTT.

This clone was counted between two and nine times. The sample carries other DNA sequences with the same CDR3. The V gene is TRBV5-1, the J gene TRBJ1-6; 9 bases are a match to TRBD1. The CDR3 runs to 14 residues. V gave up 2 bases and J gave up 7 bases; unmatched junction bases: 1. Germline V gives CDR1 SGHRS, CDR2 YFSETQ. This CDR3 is CASSFDRGNSPLHF. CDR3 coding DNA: TGCGCCAGCAGCTTTGACAGGGGGAATTCACCCCTCCACTTT.

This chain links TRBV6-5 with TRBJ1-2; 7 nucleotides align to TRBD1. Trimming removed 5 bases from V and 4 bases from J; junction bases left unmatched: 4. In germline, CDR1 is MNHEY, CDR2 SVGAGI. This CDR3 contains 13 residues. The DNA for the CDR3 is TGTGCCAGCAGTATCACAGGGGCCTATGGCTACACCTTC. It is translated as CASSITGAYGYTF.

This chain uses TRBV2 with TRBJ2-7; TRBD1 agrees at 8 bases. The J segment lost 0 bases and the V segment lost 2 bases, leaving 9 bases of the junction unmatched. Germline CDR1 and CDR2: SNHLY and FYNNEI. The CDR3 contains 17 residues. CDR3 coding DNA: TGTGCCAGCAGTGAACGAAGACAGGGGTTAAGCTCCTACGAGCAGTACTTC. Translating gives CASSERRQGLSSYEQYF.

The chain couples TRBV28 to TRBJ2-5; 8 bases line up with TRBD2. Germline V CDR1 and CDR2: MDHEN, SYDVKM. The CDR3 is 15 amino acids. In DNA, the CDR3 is TGTGCGATTGGGACCGGGGGGGGAATGGGAGAGACCCAGTACTTC. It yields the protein CAIGTGGGMGETQYF.

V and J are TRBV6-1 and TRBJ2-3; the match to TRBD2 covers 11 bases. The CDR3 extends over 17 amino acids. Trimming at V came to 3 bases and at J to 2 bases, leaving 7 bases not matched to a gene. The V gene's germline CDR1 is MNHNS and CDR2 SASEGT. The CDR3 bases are TGTGCCAGCAGTGAGACGTCGACTAGCGGGGACACAGATACGCAGTATTTT. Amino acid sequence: CASSETSTSGDTDTQYF.

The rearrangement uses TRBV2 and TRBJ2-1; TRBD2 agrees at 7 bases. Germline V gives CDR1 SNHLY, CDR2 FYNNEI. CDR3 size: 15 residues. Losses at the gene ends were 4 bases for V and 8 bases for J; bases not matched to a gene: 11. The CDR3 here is CASSAGRAVQHEQFF. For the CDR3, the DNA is TGTGCCAGCAGTGCGGGGAGGGCTGTGCAACATGAGCAGTTCTTC.

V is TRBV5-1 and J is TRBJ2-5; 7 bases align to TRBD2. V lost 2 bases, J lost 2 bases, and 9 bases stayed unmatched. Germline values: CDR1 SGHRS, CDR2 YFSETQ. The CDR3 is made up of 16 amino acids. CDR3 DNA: TGCGCCAGCAGCTTATTTCCGGGGGGAAGGCAAGAGACCCAGTACTTC. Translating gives CASSLFPGGRQETQYF.